This TCR beta chain was retrieved from a study of cytomegalovirus exposure and HLA in healthy donors. Study-wide findings and caveats: Most TCRs appeared rarely, but some public TCRs recurred in many donors.

This clone was detected only once. Its matching antigen is unknown. Trimming took off 7 bases at V and 5 bases at J, with 14 bases between the two ends. This CDR3 region has 14 residues. Germline assignment: CDR1 MGHRA and CDR2 YSYEKL. Method: immunoSEQ multiplex PCR; TCRdb's copy keeps in-frame clones and lacks some. The table records around 93,000 clones, roughly 85% of them present only once. Sequenced input: PBMCs. The receptor was isolated from a young man in good health and CMV-seropositive. The J gene is TRBJ1-4, the V gene TRBV4-1; D not resolved. The CDR3: CASNHRTGNEKLFF. The CDR3 nucleotides are TGCGCCAGCAACCACCGCACGGGGAATGAAAAACTGTTTTTT.